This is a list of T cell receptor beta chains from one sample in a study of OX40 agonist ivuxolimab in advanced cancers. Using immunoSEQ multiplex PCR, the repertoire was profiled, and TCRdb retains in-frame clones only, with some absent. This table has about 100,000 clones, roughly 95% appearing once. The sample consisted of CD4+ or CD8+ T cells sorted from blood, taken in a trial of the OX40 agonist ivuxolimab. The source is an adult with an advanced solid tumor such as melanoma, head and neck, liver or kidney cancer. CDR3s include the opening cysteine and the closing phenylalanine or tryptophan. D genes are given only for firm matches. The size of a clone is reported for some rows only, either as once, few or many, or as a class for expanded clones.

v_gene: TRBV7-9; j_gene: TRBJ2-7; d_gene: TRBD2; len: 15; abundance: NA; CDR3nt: TGTGCCAGCAGTCTGCCCGAGGCGGGAGGGAGCGAGCAGTACTTC; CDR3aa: CASSLPEAGGSEQYF
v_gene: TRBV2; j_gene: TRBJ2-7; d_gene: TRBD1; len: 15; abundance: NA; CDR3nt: TGTGCCAGCACCCCCGGGACAGGGCTAACCTACGAGCAGTACTTC; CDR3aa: CASTPGTGLTYEQYF
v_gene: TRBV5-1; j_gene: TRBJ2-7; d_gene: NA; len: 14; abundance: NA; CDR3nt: TGCGCCAGCAGCTTGCGGGGGGCCTCCTACGAGCAGTACTTC; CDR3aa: CASSLRGASYEQYF
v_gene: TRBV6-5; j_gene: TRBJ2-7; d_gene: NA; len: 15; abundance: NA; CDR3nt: TGTGCCAGCAGTCCCGAGGTGGGCCGCTCCTACGAGCAGTACTTC; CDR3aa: CASSPEVGRSYEQYF
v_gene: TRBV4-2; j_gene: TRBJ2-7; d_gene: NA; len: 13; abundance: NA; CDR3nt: TGTGCCAGCAGCCAAGATATCGGGTACGAGCAGTACTTC; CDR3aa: CASSQDIGYEQYF
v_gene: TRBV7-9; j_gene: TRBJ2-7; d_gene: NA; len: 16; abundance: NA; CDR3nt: TGTGCCAGCAGCTCTTCCTTTAGCGTGAGCTCCTACGAGCAGTACTTC; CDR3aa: CASSSSFSVSSYEQYF
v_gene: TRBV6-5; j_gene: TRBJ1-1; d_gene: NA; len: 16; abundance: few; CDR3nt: TGTGCCAGCAGTTACTTCGGGGGCGGGGAGGGTACTGAAGCTTTCTTT; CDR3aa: CASSYFGGGEGTEAFF
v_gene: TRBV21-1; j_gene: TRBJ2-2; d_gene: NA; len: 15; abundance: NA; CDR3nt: TGTGCCAGCAGCAAGCCTAGCGGCCAGGGAGGGGAGCTGTTTTTT; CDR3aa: CASSKPSGQGGELFF
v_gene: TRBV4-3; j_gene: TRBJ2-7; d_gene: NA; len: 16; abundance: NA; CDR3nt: TGCGCCAGCAGCCATGCCGGGGGCAGGGCCTCCTACGAGCAGTACTTC; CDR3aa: CASSHAGGRASYEQYF
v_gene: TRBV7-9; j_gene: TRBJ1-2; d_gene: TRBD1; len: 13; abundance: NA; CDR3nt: TGTGCCAGCAGCTCCAAGGACAGGGACGGCTACACCTTC; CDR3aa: CASSSKDRDGYTF
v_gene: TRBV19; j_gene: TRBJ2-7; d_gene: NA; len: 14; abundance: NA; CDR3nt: TGTGCCAGTAGTATAGGTGGCAGCTCCTACGAGCAGTACTTC; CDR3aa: CASSIGGSSYEQYF
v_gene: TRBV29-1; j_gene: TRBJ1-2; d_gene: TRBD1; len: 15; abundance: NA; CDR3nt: TGCAGCGTTGAAGGACAGGGGGCTTTCAGCTATGGCTACACCTTC; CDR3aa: CSVEGQGAFSYGYTF
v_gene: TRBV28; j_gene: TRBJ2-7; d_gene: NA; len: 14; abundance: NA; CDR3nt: TGTGCCAGTAACAACCGGGACTCGTTCTACGAGCAGTACTTC; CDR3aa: CASNNRDSFYEQYF
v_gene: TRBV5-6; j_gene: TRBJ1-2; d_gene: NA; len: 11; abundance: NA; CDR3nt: TGTGCCAGCAGCTTTACGGATGGCTACACCTTC; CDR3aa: CASSFTDGYTF
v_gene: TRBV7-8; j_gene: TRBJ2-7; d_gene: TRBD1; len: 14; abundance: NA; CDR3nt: TGTGCCAGCAGCCGAGACAGGGGGTTCTACGAGCAGTACTTC; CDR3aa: CASSRDRGFYEQYF
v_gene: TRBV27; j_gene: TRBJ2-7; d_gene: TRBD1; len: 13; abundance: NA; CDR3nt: TGTGCCAGCAGCGGGACAGGGGAGAGCGAGCAGTACTTC; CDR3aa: CASSGTGESEQYF
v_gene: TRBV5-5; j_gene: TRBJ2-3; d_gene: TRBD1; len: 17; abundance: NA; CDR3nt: TGTGCCAGCAGCTTAACCACCGGGACAGGGAGCACAGATACGCAGTATTTT; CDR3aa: CASSLTTGTGSTDTQYF
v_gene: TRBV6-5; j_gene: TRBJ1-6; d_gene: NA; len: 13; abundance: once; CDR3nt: TGTGCCAGCAGTTCCGGGGTAAATTCACCCCTCCACTTT; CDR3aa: CASSSGVNSPLHF
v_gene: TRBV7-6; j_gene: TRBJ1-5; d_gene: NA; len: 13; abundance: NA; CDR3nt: TGTGCCAGCAGCTTAGTGGCCGGCCAGCCCCAGCATTTT; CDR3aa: CASSLVAGQPQHF
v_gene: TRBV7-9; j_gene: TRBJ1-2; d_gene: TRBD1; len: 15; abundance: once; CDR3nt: TGTGCCAGCAGCCCAAGGTCTGGGACAGTCTATGGCTACACCTTC; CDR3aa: CASSPRSGTVYGYTF
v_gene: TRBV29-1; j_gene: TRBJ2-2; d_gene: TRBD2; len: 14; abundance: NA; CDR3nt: TGCAGCGTTGTTACGGGGGGAGGGACCGGGGAGCTGTTTTTT; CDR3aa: CSVVTGGGTGELFF
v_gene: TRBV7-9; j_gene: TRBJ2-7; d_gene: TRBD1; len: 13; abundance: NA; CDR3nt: TGTGCCAGCAGCCTGGGACAGGCAGGAGAGCAGTACTTC; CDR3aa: CASSLGQAGEQYF
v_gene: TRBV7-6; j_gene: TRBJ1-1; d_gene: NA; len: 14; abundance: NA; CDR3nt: TGTGCCAGCAGCCTTTCAGGGCCGAACACTGAAGCTTTCTTT; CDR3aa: CASSLSGPNTEAFF
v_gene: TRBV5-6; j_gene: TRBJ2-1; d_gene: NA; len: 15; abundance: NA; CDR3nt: TGTGCCAGCAGCTTGCTAGTCCTGCCGTACAATGAGCAGTTCTTC; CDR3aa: CASSLLVLPYNEQFF
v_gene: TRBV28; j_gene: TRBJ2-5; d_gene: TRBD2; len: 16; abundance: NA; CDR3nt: TGTGCCAGCAGCCAAACGGGACTAGCGGTTCAAGAGACCCAGTACTTC; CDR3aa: CASSQTGLAVQETQYF
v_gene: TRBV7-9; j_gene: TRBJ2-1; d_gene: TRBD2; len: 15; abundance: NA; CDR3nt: TGTGCCAGCAGCTCGACGACTAGCGTGGACAATGAGCAGTTCTTC; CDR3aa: CASSSTTSVDNEQFF
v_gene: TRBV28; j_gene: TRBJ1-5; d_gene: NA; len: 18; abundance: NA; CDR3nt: TGTGCCAGCAGTTTACCAACTCACTCCGCGGTAGGCAATCAGCCCCAGCATTTT; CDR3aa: CASSLPTHSAVGNQPQHF
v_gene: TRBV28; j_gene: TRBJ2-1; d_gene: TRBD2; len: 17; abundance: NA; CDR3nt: TGTGCCAGCAGTTTACTTCTTCGGGAGGGGAAGGACAATGAGCAGTTCTTC; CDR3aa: CASSLLLREGKDNEQFF
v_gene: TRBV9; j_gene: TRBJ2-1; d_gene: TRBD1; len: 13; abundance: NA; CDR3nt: TGTGCCAGCAGTACGGACAGGGTCGATGAGCAGTTCTTC; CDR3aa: CASSTDRVDEQFF
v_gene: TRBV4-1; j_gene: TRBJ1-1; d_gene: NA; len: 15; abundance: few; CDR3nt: TGCGCCAGCAGCCAAGAGGGGTCCCTGAACACTGAAGCTTTCTTT; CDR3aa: CASSQEGSLNTEAFF
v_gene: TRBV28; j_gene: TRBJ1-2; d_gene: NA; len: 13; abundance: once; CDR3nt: TGTGCCAGCAGTCGACTGACTAACTATGGCTACACCTTC; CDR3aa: CASSRLTNYGYTF
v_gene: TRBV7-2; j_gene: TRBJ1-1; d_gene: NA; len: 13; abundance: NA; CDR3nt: TGTGCCAGCAGCCAGACAGGGAACACTGAAGCTTTCTTT; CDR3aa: CASSQTGNTEAFF
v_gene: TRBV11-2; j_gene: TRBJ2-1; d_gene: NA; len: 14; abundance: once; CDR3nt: TGTGCCAGCAGCGAGCTGGGCCCTACCAGTGAGCAGTTCTTC; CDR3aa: CASSELGPTSEQFF
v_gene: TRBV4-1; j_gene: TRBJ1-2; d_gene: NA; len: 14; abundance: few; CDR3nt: TGCGCCAGCAGCCAAGATCCGACAGCCTATGGCTACACCTTC; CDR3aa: CASSQDPTAYGYTF
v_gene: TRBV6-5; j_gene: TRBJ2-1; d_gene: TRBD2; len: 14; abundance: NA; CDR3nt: TGTGCCAGCAGGCCTCGACTAGCAGGGAATGAGCAGTTCTTC; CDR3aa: CASRPRLAGNEQFF
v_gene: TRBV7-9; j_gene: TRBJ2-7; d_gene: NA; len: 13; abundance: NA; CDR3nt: TGTGCCAGCAGCGGGCTCTACTCCTACGAGCAGTACTTC; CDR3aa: CASSGLYSYEQYF
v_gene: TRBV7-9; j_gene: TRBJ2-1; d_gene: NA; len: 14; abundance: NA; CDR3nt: TGTGCCAGCAGCTTGGGTGGATCCTACAATGAGCAGTTCTTC; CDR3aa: CASSLGGSYNEQFF
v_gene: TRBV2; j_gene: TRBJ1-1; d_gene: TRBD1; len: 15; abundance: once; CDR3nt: TGTGCCAGCAGTGAGGGACAGGGGATATACACTGAAGCTTTCTTT; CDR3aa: CASSEGQGIYTEAFF
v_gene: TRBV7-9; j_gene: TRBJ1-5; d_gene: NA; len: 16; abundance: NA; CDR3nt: TGTGCCAGCAGCTTGGCGGACAGAGCTACAAATCAGCCCCAGCATTTT; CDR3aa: CASSLADRATNQPQHF